The sequence of this T cell receptor beta chain was determined in a study of blood T cell repertoires in COVID-19. Study-wide background: T cells, B-cell-depleted T cells, or PBMCs provided the cDNA or gDNA that served as material.

The CDR3 totals 16 residues. V was shortened by 0 bases and J by 2 bases, with 8 bases between the two germline ends. Germline V lookup: CDR1 LNHDA, CDR2 SQIVND (reference sequence). Profiling relied on immunoSEQ multiplex PCR, and the TCRdb table lists in-frame clones only, not all of them. Found here are 120,000 or so clones, about 80% of them singletons; the top ten hold 3.8%. The sample consisted of peripheral blood. The rearrangement uses TRBV19 and TRBJ2-6, with D possibly matching TRBD1 (6 bases). This sequence was found in a woman aged 50 to 65 with acute or convalescent COVID-19. The DNA for the CDR3 is TGTGCCAGTAGTATAGACAGGGGAACTGGGGCCAACGTCCTGACTTTC. It is translated as CASSIDRGTGANVLTF.